The rows below give T cell receptor beta chains drawn from one sample of a study of blood T cell repertoires in COVID-19. This table comes from immunoSEQ multiplex PCR, and its TCRdb copy is limited to in-frame clones, with some not included. The sample holds about 270,000 clones; over 75% are singletons and the top ten take approximately 2.5%. Sequencing input: PBMCs or T cells enriched from blood (not recorded which). The receptors derive from a woman younger than 30 who had recovered from COVID-19. CDR3s include the opening cysteine and the closing phenylalanine or tryptophan. Fields, in order: J gene, clone size, D gene, V gene, CDR3 protein, CDR3 DNA. A D gene is named only where the DNA matches it firmly. Size is omitted from some rows. Given values are once, few, many or a class for expanded clones.

>TRBJ2-2|.|.|TRBV30
CAWTGIGNTGELFF
TGTGCCTGGACAGGAATAGGGAACACCGGGGAGCTGTTTTTT
>TRBJ1-6|.|TRBD1|TRBV27
CASSFRGTGAYNSPLHF
TGTGCCAGCAGTTTTCGGGGGACAGGGGCTTATAATTCACCCCTCCACTTT
>TRBJ2-5|.|TRBD2|TRBV3-1/TRBV3-2
CASSRSGGGETQYF
TGTGCCAGCAGCCGTAGCGGGGGGGGAGAGACCCAGTACTTC
>TRBJ2-7|.|TRBD1|TRBV28
CASSLRDRGRISYEQYF
TGTGCCAGCAGTTTAAGGGACAGGGGCCGAATCTCCTACGAGCAGTACTTC
>TRBJ2-7|.|.|TRBV3-1/TRBV3-2
CASSRSQGIRYYEQYF
TGTGCCAGCAGTCGGTCACAGGGAATACGATACTACGAGCAGTACTTC
>TRBJ2-7|.|.|TRBV15
CATSRGGRNYEQYF
TGTGCCACCAGCAGAGGCGGAAGGAACTACGAGCAGTACTTC
>TRBJ2-1|.|.|TRBV5-1
CASRRTSGYNEQFF
TGCGCCAGCAGAAGAACGTCAGGCTACAATGAGCAGTTCTTC
>TRBJ2-2|.|TRBD2|TRBV4-1
CASNHPGLAATGELFF
TGCGCCAGCAACCACCCGGGACTAGCGGCCACCGGGGAGCTGTTTTTT
>TRBJ1-1|.|.|TRBV12-3/TRBV12-4
CASTQGSTEAFF
TGTGCCAGCACCCAGGGCTCCACTGAAGCTTTCTTT
>TRBJ2-7|.|.|TRBV6-5
CASSHEGAYEQYF
TGTGCCAGCAGTCACGAGGGGGCCTACGAGCAGTACTTC
>TRBJ1-1|.|.|TRBV2
CASSAESIRYTEAFF
TGTGCCAGCAGTGCGGAGTCAATACGGTACACTGAAGCTTTCTTT
>TRBJ1-2|.|TRBD1|TRBV6-4
CASSEGQGSDGYTF
TGTGCCAGCAGCGAGGGACAGGGCAGTGATGGCTACACCTTC
>TRBJ1-2|.|.|TRBV13
CASSLGQVRAPRYGYTF
TGTGCCAGCAGCTTAGGCCAAGTCAGGGCACCCCGCTATGGCTACACCTTC
>TRBJ2-1|once|TRBD2|TRBV14
CASSQWRGGRNEQFF
TGTGCCAGCAGCCAGTGGCGGGGGGGCAGGAATGAGCAGTTCTTC
>TRBJ2-1|once|.|TRBV11-1
CASSLSQNNEQFF
TGTGCCAGCAGCTTAAGTCAGAACAATGAGCAGTTCTTC
>TRBJ1-6|.|.|TRBV7-9
CASSVQSDSPLHF
TGTGCCAGCAGCGTTCAGAGCGATTCACCCCTCCACTTT
>TRBJ1-1|.|.|TRBV7-2
CASSSTVNTEAFF
TGTGCCAGCAGCTCCACAGTGAACACTGAAGCTTTCTTT